This TCR beta chain came from a study of shared clonotypes between healthy human individuals. As to this clone: The antigen is not known.

Germline values: CDR1 SNHLY, CDR2 FYNNEI. The germline V and J ends were trimmed by 3 bases and 8 bases, with 10 bases remaining between them. This CDR3 spans 13 amino acids. The authors distributed each subset's genomic DNA evenly over several immunoSEQ plates. Generated by immunoSEQ multiplex PCR, the TCRdb table keeps only in-frame clones and is missing some. Of 1 million to 1.2 million clones listed, 70% to 80% are singletons. Study-wide results and limits: In contrast to clonotypes shared by all four donors, non-shared clonotypes had lower generation probabilities. Among the subsets, naive ones generally showed larger estimated richness than memory ones.

This chain uses TRBV2 with TRBJ1-4; TRBD1 is a possible D gene (5 bases). This sequence originates from a man younger than 30 in good health. Some clones in this sample may be carry-over from other donors' samples. The specimen sequenced was memory CD4+ T cells from PBMCs. Subset in this sample: CD45RA-negative fraction. The CDR3 coding sequence is TGTGCCAGCAGTGACAGGGTTCGCGAAAAACTGTTTTTT. This encodes CASSDRVREKLFF.